This T cell receptor beta chain was captured by sequencing in a study of blood T cell repertoires in COVID-19. For the study at large: Whether acute or convalescent, the COVID-19 samples came from the United States, Italy and Spain. The analysed material was cDNA or gDNA that came from T cells, B-cell-depleted T cells, or PBMCs.

The CDR3 is made up of 15 amino acids. CDR1 and CDR2 from the germline V gene are LGHDT and YNNKEL (reference sequence). Trimming cost V 6 bases and J 5 bases, with 17 bases left between them. Original handling: For nucleated cells, counts were estimated from reference gene primer amplification. Clones were read by immunoSEQ multiplex PCR, and TCRdb kept only the in-frame ones, dropping some. From that table come the V and J calls and clone size; the DNA was used to work out D and trimming. In the table there are about 53,000 clones, about 86% of which are singletons. The sample comprised peripheral blood. The receptor's source is a man aged 50-60 years with acute or convalescent COVID-19. The chain has TRBV3-1 (or the pseudogene TRBV3-2) and TRBJ1-5; possibly TRBD1 for D (6 bases). This CDR3 is CASRYEQGKDQPQHF. The CDR3 nucleotides read TGTGCCAGCAGGTATGAGCAGGGGAAGGATCAGCCCCAGCATTTT.